The 7 T cell receptor beta chains below come from one sample, sequenced in a study of blood T cells in healthy people across ages (dated by TCRdb to the mid-2010s). The library was made by 5' RACE. Sequencing used an Illumina HiSeq 2500. A second about 7 to 12 cycle PCR used a sample-barcoded 5' primer and a J-beta primer mix. Through fastp at Q25 and MiXCR, TCRdb rebuilt clones from the public reads, retaining in-frame beta chains. Identical CDR3 protein sequences are pooled into one entry, listed with their most common genes and DNA. This sample gives more than 500,000 distinct CDR3 sequences in total; 27% of them show up just once. The ten largest clones add up to over 3.5% of the sample. The data were also submitted as part of a second study, on T cells of mothers and their children.

Source material: blood. The receptors derive from a boy aged 2 to 9 in good health.

The chain couples TRBV9 to TRBJ2-3; D remains ambiguous. The CDR3 spans 14 residues. Trimming removed 3 bases at V and 4 bases at J, with 12 bases between. Germline lookup yields CDR1 SGDLS and CDR2 YYNGEE. The CDR3 here is CASSETLGPDTQYF. In DNA, the CDR3 is TGTGCCAGCAGCGAGACCCTAGGGCCAGATACGCAGTATTTT.

The rearrangement links TRBV11-2 to TRBJ2-5; maybe TRBD1 (6 bases). The J call may be incorrect, as the DNA end agrees better with TRBJ2-7. Germline CDR1 reads SGHAT; CDR2 reads FQNNGV. This CDR3 is 15 amino acids long. This chain's CDR3 is CASRIVRGRTYEQYF. CDR3 nucleotides: TGTGCCAGCAGGATAGTCAGGGGAAGGACCTACGAGCAGTACTTC.

In regard to this clonotype: Because it lacks the conserved phenylalanine or tryptophan at the end, this CDR3 is likely a read error. V gene TRBV29-1 combines with J gene TRBJ2-3, with TRBD1 matching over 7 bases. The CDR3 length is 13 residues. Germline values: CDR1 SQVTM, CDR2 ANQGSEA. Trimming removed 6 bases from V and 4 bases from J; junction bases left unmatched: 7. CDR3 DNA: TGCAGCGTGGCAGACAGGGTATCAGATACGCAGTATTCT. This sequence encodes CSVADRVSDTQYS.

The chain employs TRBV5-8 and TRBJ2-1, with D uncertain. Trimming shortened V by 1 base and J by 2 bases, and 10 bases separated the two germline ends. Per germline, CDR1 SGHTS and CDR2 YDEGEE. This CDR3 spans 15 amino acids. The CDR3 here is CASSLLVQTYNEQFF. The CDR3 DNA is TGTGCCAGCAGCTTGTTAGTACAGACCTACAATGAGCAGTTCTTC.

The chain couples TRBV6-2 or TRBV6-3 to TRBJ1-2; D remains unclear. Between the trimmed V and J ends, which lost 4 bases and 0 bases, there was a span of 15 bases. CDR1 and CDR2 from the germline V gene are MNHEY and SVGEGT. The CDR3 spans 16 residues. DNA for the CDR3: TGTGCCAGCAGTTGCTCGACGGGCAGAACTAACTATGGCTACACCTTC. Protein: CASSCSTGRTNYGYTF.

This chain joins TRBV5-1 and TRBJ2-2; D is undetermined. This CDR3 has 11 amino acids. CDR1 is SGHRS, CDR2 YFSETQ, per germline. V shed 4 bases and J shed 7 bases, with 5 bases lying between them. The CDR3 DNA follows: TGCGCCAGCAGCCGAGACGGGGAGCTGTTTTTT. Translated, it gives CASSRDGELFF.

The chain joins TRBV21-1 to TRBJ1-1. TRBV21-1 is a listed pseudogene. The CDR3 runs 14 residues. The CDR3 reads CASSNIGRNTEAFF. The CDR3 DNA reads as TGTGCCAGCAGCAACATTGGCCGTAACACTGAAGCTTTCTTT.